The present T cell receptor (beta chain) was sequenced within a study of shared clonotypes between healthy human individuals. Sequencing was performed with immunoSEQ multiplex PCR; in TCRdb, only in-frame clones are kept and a portion is missing. Of 900,000 to 1,200,000 clones in the sample, more than 75% were seen once. Germline V CDR1 and CDR2: SEHNR, FQNEAQ (reference sequence). The CDR3 runs to 16 residues. Trimming cost V 1 base and J 1 base; bases outside gene matches: 4. This clone occurred once. The TCR originated in a man aged 18-30 years in good health. Some clones in this sample may be carry-over from other donors' samples. The sample comprised memory CD4+ T cells from PBMCs. Subset denoted: CD45RA-negative fraction. The chain links TRBV7-9 to TRBJ2-5; 9 nucleotides agree with TRBD1. CDR3 sequence reads: CASSLGTGQGQETQYF. The DNA of the CDR3 is TGTGCCAGCAGCTTAGGTACGGGACAGGGCCAAGAGACCCAGTACTTC.